This T cell receptor (beta chain) emerged from a study of OX40 agonist ivuxolimab in advanced cancers. Germline assignment: CDR1 SGHTA and CDR2 FQGNSA. The V end was cut by 5 bases, the J end by 7 bases, with 23 bases between. There are 16 residues in the CDR3. Measured with immunoSEQ multiplex PCR; TCRdb has only the in-frame clones, and not every one. The sample lists approximately 70,000 clones, 85% to 90% occurring once. V usage is TRBV7-2 and J usage is TRBJ2-5; D may match TRBD1 or TRBD2 (5 bases each). The TCR sequence derives from an adult with an advanced solid tumor such as melanoma, head and neck, liver or kidney cancer. Sequencing was performed on CD4+ or CD8+ T cells sorted from blood, taken in a trial of the OX40 agonist ivuxolimab. CDR3 DNA: TGTGCCAGCAGCCCCCCTGGGACCCGACGGTGGGGGACCCAGTACTTC. Translating it yields CASSPPGTRRWGTQYF.